The next 14 T cell receptor beta chains were all read from a single sample in a study of shared clonotypes between healthy human individuals. Sequencing was performed with immunoSEQ multiplex PCR; in TCRdb, only in-frame clones are kept and a portion is missing. The sample gives about 120,000 clones, about 62% of which show up once; under 30% is in the top ten. Specimen: memory CD8+ T cells sorted from blood. Subset: CD45RO+ cells pooled with CCR7-negative TemRA cells. The receptors here all came from a woman in her twenties or thirties in good health.

The chain carries TRBV5-6 and TRBJ1-1; a possible D gene is TRBD1 (6 bases). Germline CDR1 SGHDT, CDR2 YYEEEE. CDR3 length: 13 amino acids. V lost 4 bases and J 6 bases, leaving 13 bases between the germline ends. CDR3 amino acids: CASSPQGFPEAFF. The CDR3 nucleotides are TGTGCCAGCAGCCCTCAGGGGTTCCCTGAAGCTTTCTTT.

The V and J genes are TRBV27 and TRBJ1-1; TRBD1 is a possible D gene (5 bases). V dropped 8 bases and J dropped 5 bases, with 18 bases sitting between them. This CDR3 has 14 amino acids. From germline, CDR1 is MNHEY and CDR2 SMNVEV (reference sequence). CDR3 loop: CASGLWVGETEAFF. In DNA, the CDR3 is TGTGCCAGCGGCCTTTGGGTAGGGGAGACTGAAGCTTTCTTT.

The chain uses TRBV27 and TRBJ2-3, with 10 bases identical to TRBD2. The CDR3 is 16 residues long. Germline-derived CDR1 and CDR2 are MNHEY and SMNVEV (reference sequence). V lost 5 bases to trimming and J lost 9 bases; unmatched junction nucleotides: 14. CDR3 sequence: CASSLSGASGGSTQYF. DNA for the CDR3: TGTGCCAGCAGTCTCAGTGGGGCTAGCGGGGGTTCAACGCAGTATTTT.

V usage is TRBV11-3 and J usage is TRBJ2-2; 7 positions agree with TRBD2. CDR3 size: 16 residues. The germline CDR1 and CDR2 sequences are SGHNT and YENEEA. V lost 1 base to trimming and J lost 1 base; unmatched junction nucleotides: 3. The CDR3: CASSLVLAENTGELFF. The CDR3 DNA sequence: TGTGCCAGCAGCTTAGTCCTAGCGGAGAACACCGGGGAGCTGTTTTTT. Complete variable domain (other parts from reference TRBV11-3 and TRBJ2-2): EAGVVQSPRYKIIEKKQPVAFWCNPISGHNTLYWYLQNLGQGPELLIRYENEEAVDDSQLPKDRFSAERLKGVDSTLKIQPAELGDSAVYLCASSLVLAENTGELFFGEGSRLTVL.

The J gene is TRBJ1-2, the V gene TRBV5-6; D is unresolved. Germline lookup yields CDR1 SGHDT and CDR2 YYEEEE. The CDR3 spans 13 residues. Trimming left V 1 base short and J 8 bases short, with 12 bases between. CDR3 sequence reads: CASSLTPLGGYTF. For the CDR3, the DNA is TGTGCCAGCAGCTTGACCCCCCTGGGAGGCTACACCTTC.

V usage is TRBV7-6 and J usage is TRBJ2-6, with unresolved D. The germline gives CDR1 SGHVS, CDR2 FNYEAQ. This CDR3 is 17 amino acids long. Deletions cut 3 bases from V and 0 bases from J, with 12 bases between. The CDR3, as DNA: TGTGCCAGCAGCTTGGGCAGGCACATCTCTGGGGCCAACGTCCTGACTTTC. It codes for CASSLGRHISGANVLTF. Full variable domain (rest looked up from reference TRBV7-6 and TRBJ2-6): GAGVSQSPRYKVTKRGQDVALRCDPISGHVSLYWYRQALGQGPEFLTYFNYEAQQDKSGLPNDRFSAERPEGSISTLTIQRTEQRDSAMYRCASSLGRHISGANVLTFGAGSRLTVL.

The gene calls are TRBV19 and TRBJ2-7; 13 positions agree with TRBD2. With V trimmed by 5 bases and J by 5 bases, 6 bases remained unmatched. Germline loops: CDR1 LNHDA, CDR2 SQIVND (reference sequence). The CDR3 has 15 residues. Written as DNA, the CDR3 is TGTGCCAGTAGTCCTCGGACTAGCGGGAGTCACGAGCAGTACTTC. This encodes CASSPRTSGSHEQYF.

The genes are TRBV4-2 and TRBJ1-1, with D possibly matching TRBD1 (6 bases). The CDR3 has 17 amino acids. CDR1 is LGHNA and CDR2 is YNFKEQ in the germline V gene. V shed 0 bases and J shed 5 bases, with 19 bases lying between them. As DNA, the CDR3 is TGTGCCAGCAGCCAAGATGGGGGTGGGGGGCGAAGGACTGAAGCTTTCTTT. It encodes CASSQDGGGGRRTEAFF.

The chain combines TRBV5-1 with TRBJ2-1, with 7 nucleotides matching TRBD2. Trimming at V came to 0 bases and at J to 8 bases, leaving 8 bases not matched to a gene. This CDR3 contains 15 residues. CDR1 is SGHRS and CDR2 is YFSETQ in the germline V gene. The CDR3 bases are TGCGCCAGCAGCTTGGGGGGCGGGAGCCGGGATGAGCAGTTCTTC. It codes for CASSLGGGSRDEQFF.

The chain uses TRBV11-2 and TRBJ1-1; maybe TRBD1 (5 bases). V lost 3 bases, J lost 6 bases, and 8 bases lay in between. CDR1 and CDR2 (germline): SGHAT, FQNNGV. CDR3 length equals 12 residues. In nucleotides, the CDR3 is TGTGCCAGCAGCTTGACAGTCGCTGAAGCTTTCTTT. Translating gives CASSLTVAEAFF.

The chain links TRBV30 to TRBJ1-6, with D tentatively TRBD1 (5 bases). The CDR3 sequence is 14 residues long. V lost 5 bases to trimming and J lost 4 bases, with 12 bases between them. The germline gives CDR1 GTSNPN, CDR2 SVGIG (reference sequence). The chain's CDR3 is CAWSLQAYNSPLHF. Written as DNA, the CDR3 is TGTGCCTGGTCCCTACAGGCTTATAATTCACCCCTCCACTTT.

Many counts were recorded for this clone. This chain connects TRBV6-1 to TRBJ1-2; 7 bases align to TRBD1. The germline gives CDR1 MNHNS, CDR2 SASEGT. This CDR3 region has 15 residues. V shed 3 bases, J shed 4 bases, and the junction held 8 bases outside the gene matches. The CDR3 coding sequence is TGTGCCAGCAGTGAGGGACAGATTGTCGCCTATGGCTACACCTTC. This translates into CASSEGQIVAYGYTF.

J is TRBJ2-7 and V is TRBV29-1, with D maybe TRBD1 (6 bases). V lost 4 bases to trimming and J lost 6 bases, with 13 bases between them. The CDR3 runs 12 residues. Germline-derived CDR1 and CDR2 are SQVTM and ANQGSEA. Written as DNA, the CDR3 is TGCAGCGTTGTTCCAGGGGACGGCGAGCAGTACTTC. As protein: CSVVPGDGEQYF.

The V call is TRBV18, the J call TRBJ2-1, with D unresolved. The germline V and J ends were trimmed by 3 bases and 10 bases, with 7 bases remaining between them. Germline CDR1 is KGHSH and CDR2 is LQKENI. The CDR3 length is 11 residues. This CDR3 is CASSPGMEQFF. DNA of the CDR3: TGTGCCAGCTCACCGGGGATGGAGCAGTTCTTC.